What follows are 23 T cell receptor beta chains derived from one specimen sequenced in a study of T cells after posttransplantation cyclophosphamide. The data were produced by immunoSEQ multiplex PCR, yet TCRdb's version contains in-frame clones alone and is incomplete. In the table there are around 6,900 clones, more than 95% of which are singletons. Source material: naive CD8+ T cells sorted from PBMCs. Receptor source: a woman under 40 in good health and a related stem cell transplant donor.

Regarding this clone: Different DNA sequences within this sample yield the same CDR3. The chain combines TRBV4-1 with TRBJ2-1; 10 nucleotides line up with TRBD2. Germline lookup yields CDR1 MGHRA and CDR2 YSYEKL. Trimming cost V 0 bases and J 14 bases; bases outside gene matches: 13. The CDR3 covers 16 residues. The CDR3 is CASSQDWASGGIFKFF. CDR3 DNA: TGCGCCAGCAGCCAAGATTGGGCTAGCGGGGGAATTTTTAAGTTCTTC.

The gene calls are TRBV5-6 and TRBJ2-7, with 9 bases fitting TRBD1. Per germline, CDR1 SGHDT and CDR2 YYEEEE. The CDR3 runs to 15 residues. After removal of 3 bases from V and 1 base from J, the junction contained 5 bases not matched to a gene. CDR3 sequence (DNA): TGTGCCAGCAGCTCGGACAGGGGTGAGTCCTACGAGCAGTACTTC. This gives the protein CASSSDRGESYEQYF.

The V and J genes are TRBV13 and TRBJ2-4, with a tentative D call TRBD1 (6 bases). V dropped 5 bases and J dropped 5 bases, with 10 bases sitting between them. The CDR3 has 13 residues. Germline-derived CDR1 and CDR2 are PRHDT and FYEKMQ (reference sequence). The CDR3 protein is CASSDAGENIQYF. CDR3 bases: TGTGCCAGCAGCGACGCAGGGGAAAACATTCAGTACTTC.

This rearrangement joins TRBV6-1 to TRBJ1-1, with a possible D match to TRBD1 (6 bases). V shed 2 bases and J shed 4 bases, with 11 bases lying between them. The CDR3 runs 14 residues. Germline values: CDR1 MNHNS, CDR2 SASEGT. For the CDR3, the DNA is TGTGCCAGCAGTGAAAGTACAGGGCTCACTGAAGCTTTCTTT. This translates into CASSESTGLTEAFF.

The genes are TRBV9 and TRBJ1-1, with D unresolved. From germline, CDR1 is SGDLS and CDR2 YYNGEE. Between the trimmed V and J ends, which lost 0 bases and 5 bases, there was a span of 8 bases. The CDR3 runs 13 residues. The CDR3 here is CASSVGAGTEAFF. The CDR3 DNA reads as TGTGCCAGCAGCGTAGGGGCTGGGACTGAAGCTTTCTTT.

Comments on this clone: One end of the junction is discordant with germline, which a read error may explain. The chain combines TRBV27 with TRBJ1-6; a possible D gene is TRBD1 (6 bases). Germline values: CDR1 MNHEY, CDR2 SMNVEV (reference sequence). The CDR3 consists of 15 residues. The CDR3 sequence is CASRDGQHYNSPLPF. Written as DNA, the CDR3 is TGTGCCAGCAGGGACGGACAGCATTATAATTCACCCCTCCCCTTT.

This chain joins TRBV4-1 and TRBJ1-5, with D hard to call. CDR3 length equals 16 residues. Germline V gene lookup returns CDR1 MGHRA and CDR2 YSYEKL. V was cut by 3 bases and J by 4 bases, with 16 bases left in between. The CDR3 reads CASSHLPVGGNQPQHF. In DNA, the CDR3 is TGCGCCAGCAGCCATCTCCCGGTGGGAGGGAATCAGCCCCAGCATTTT.

In DNA form, the CDR3 reads TGTGCCAGCAGCTCCTCTCAGGGACAGCACGCGGCCGGGGAGCTGTTTTTT. Its translation is CASSSSQGQHAAGELFF. V gene TRBV11-3 combines with J gene TRBJ2-2, with 7 bases aligning to TRBD1. CDR3 size: 17 residues. Germline lookup yields CDR1 SGHNT and CDR2 YENEEA. V lost 4 bases, J lost 6 bases, and 14 bases stayed unmatched.

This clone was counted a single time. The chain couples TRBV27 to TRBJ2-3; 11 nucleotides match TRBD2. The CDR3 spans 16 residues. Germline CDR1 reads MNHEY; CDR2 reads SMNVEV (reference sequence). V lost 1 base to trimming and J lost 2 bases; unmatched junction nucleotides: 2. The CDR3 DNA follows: TGTGCCAGCAGTTTATTAGCGGGGGGGCCCACAGATACGCAGTATTTT. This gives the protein CASSLLAGGPTDTQYF.

CDR3 sequence: CATSSSDGDYSGNTIYF. The DNA for the CDR3 is TGTGCCACCAGCTCCAGTGACGGAGATTACTCTGGAAACACCATATATTTT. The J gene is TRBJ1-3, the V gene TRBV15; D not resolved. The germline V and J ends were trimmed by 5 bases and 0 bases, with 17 bases remaining between them. The CDR3 sequence is 17 residues long. Germline loops: CDR1 LNHNV, CDR2 YYDKDF (reference sequence).

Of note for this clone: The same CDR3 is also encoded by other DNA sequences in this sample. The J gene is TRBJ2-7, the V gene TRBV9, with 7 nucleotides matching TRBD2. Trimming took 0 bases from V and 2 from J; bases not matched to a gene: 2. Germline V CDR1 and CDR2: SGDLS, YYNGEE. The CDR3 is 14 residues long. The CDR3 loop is CASSVGGGTYEQYF. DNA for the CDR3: TGTGCCAGCAGCGTAGGGGGGGGTACCTACGAGCAGTACTTC.

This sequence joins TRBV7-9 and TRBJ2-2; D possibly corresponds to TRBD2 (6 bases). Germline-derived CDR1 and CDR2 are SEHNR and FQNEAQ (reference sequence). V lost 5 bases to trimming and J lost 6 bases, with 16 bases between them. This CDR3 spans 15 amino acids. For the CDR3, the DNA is TGTGCCAGCAGCCGGGTCGGGGGTTCGCCCGGGGAGCTGTTTTTT. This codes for CASSRVGGSPGELFF.

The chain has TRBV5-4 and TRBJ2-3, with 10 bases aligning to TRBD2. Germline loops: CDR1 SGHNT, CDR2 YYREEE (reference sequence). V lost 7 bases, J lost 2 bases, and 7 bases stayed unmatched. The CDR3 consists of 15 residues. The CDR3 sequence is CASVQAGGLTDTQYF. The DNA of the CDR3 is TGTGCCAGCGTCCAAGCGGGGGGGCTCACAGATACGCAGTATTTT.

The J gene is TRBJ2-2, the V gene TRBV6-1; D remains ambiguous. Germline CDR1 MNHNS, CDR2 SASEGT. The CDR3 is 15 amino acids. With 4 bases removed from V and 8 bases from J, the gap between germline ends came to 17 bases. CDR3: CASSGDPRGPGELFF. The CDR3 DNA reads TGTGCCAGCAGTGGCGACCCCCGAGGTCCGGGGGAGCTGTTTTTT.

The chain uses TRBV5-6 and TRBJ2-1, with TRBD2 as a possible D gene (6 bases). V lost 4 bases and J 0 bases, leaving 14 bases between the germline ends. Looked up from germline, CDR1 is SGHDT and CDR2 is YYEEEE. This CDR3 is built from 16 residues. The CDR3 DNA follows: TGTGCCAGCAGCCTGGCGGACGGGAGCTCCTACAATGAGCAGTTCTTC. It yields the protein CASSLADGSSYNEQFF.

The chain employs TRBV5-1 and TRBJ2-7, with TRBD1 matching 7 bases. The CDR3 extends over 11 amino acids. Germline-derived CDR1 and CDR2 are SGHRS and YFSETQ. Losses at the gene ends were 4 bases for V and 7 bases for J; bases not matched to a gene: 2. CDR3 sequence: CASSRTGEQYF. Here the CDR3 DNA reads TGCGCCAGCAGCAGGACAGGAGAGCAGTACTTC. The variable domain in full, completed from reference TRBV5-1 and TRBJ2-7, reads KAGVTQTPRYLIKTRGQQVTLSCSPISGHRSVSWYQQTPGQGLQFLFEYFSETQRNKGNFPGRFSGRQFSNSRSEMNVSTLELGDSALYLCASSRTGEQYFGPGTRLTVT.

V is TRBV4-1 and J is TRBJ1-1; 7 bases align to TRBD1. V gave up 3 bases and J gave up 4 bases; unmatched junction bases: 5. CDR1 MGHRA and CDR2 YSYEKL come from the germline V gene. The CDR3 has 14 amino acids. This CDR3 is CASSHVPGGTEAFF. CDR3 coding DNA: TGCGCCAGCAGCCACGTTCCAGGGGGCACTGAAGCTTTCTTT.

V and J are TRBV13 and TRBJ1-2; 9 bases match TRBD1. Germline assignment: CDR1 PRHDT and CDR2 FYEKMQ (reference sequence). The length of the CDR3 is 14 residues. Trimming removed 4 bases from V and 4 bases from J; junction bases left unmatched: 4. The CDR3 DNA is TGTGCCAGCAGCTCGGGACAGGGAATCTATGGCTACACCTTC. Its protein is CASSSGQGIYGYTF.

CDR3 sequence reads: CAWRRANTGELFF. The CDR3 bases are TGTGCCTGGAGACGCGCGAACACCGGGGAGCTGTTTTTT. V is TRBV30 and J is TRBJ2-2; D is unresolved. V shed 3 bases and J shed 0 bases, with 5 bases lying between them. Germline V CDR1 and CDR2: GTSNPN, SVGIG (reference sequence). The CDR3 length is 13 residues.

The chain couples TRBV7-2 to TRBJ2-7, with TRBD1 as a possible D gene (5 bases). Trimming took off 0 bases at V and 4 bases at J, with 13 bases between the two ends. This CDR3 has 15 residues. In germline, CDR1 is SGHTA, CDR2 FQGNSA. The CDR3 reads CASSLAGGARYEQYF. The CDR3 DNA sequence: TGTGCCAGCAGCTTAGCCGGTGGGGCTCGGTACGAGCAGTACTTC. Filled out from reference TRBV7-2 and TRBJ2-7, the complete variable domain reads GAGVSQSPSNKVTEKGKDVELRCDPISGHTALYWYRQSLGQGLEFLIYFQGNSAPDKSGLPSDRFSAERTGGSVSTLTIQRTQQEDSAVYLCASSLAGGARYEQYFGPGTRLTVT.

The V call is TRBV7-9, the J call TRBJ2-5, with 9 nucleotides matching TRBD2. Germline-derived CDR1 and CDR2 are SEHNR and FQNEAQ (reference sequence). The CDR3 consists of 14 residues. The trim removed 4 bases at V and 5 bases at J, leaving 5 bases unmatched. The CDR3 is CASSSTAGGETQYF. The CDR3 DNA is TGTGCCAGCAGCTCAACAGCGGGGGGTGAGACCCAGTACTTC.

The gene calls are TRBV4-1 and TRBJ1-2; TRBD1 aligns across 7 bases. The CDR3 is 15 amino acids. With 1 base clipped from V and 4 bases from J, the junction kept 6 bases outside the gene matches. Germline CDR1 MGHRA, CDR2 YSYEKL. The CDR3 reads CASSQVETGSYGYTF. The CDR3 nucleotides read TGCGCCAGCAGCCAAGTCGAGACAGGGTCCTATGGCTACACCTTC.

The CDR3 sequence is CASSLYRGSYEQYF. For the CDR3, the DNA is TGCGCCAGCAGCCTGTACAGGGGCTCCTACGAGCAGTACTTC. The chain is built from TRBV4-3 and TRBJ2-7, with 7 bases aligning to TRBD1. The junction had 3 bases not matched to a gene; V was cut back by 4 bases and J by 0 bases. The CDR3 is 14 amino acids. Germline CDR1 and CDR2: LGHNA and YSLEER.